The 13 T cell receptor beta chains below were found in one sample sequenced in a study of technical replicates of blood from several donors. TCRdb keeps only in-frame clones here, not all; method: immunoSEQ multiplex PCR. The sample consists of around 80,000 clones, roughly 96% of them appearing once. The sample consisted of T cells isolated from PBMCs. The origin of the receptors is a human donor in good health.

The rearrangement links TRBV6-1 to TRBJ2-1; 7 positions match TRBD2. Germline values: CDR1 MNHNS, CDR2 SASEGT. Unmatched junction bases numbered 11, after V lost 10 bases and J lost 8 bases. The CDR3 is 13 amino acids. The chain's CDR3 is CATEAGFIDEQFF. The CDR3 region has the DNA TGTGCCACTGAAGCGGGATTCATAGATGAGCAGTTCTTC.

The V gene is TRBV4-1, the J gene TRBJ2-1; 9 positions agree with TRBD2. CDR1 is MGHRA and CDR2 is YSYEKL in the germline V gene. The CDR3 runs to 17 residues. V lost 4 bases to trimming and J lost 0 bases; unmatched junction nucleotides: 7. CDR3 residues: CASSPGLARSSYNEQFF. The CDR3 region has the DNA TGCGCCAGCAGCCCTGGACTAGCGCGAAGCTCCTACAATGAGCAGTTCTTC.

J is TRBJ1-4 and V is TRBV5-8; a weak D match, TRBD1 (5 bases). The ends were cut back, 0 bases at V and 3 bases at J, with 12 bases in the middle. The CDR3 loop spans 16 amino acids. From germline, CDR1 is SGHTS and CDR2 YDEGEE. As DNA, the CDR3 is TGTGCCAGCAGCTTGGGGGGCTCGCAGGCTAATGAAAAACTGTTTTTT. Amino acids: CASSLGGSQANEKLFF.

This sequence joins TRBV10-3 and TRBJ2-3, with D maybe TRBD2 (6 bases). Trimming removed 3 bases from V and 1 base from J, with 11 bases in between. The CDR3 is made up of 15 amino acids. Germline CDR1 ENHRY, CDR2 SYGVKD. CDR3 nucleotides: TGTGCCATCAGTGAATCGCGGGATGGCACAGATACGCAGTATTTT. Protein: CAISESRDGTDTQYF.

This clone showed up just once. The CDR3 sequence is CASSIGYRGMEAFF. CDR3 DNA sequence: TGTGCCAGCAGCATAGGTTACAGGGGGATGGAAGCTTTCTTT. This rearrangement joins TRBV5-4 to TRBJ1-1; 8 positions match TRBD1. This CDR3 comprises 14 residues. Per the germline V gene, CDR1 is SGHNT and CDR2 is YYREEE (reference sequence). The V segment lost 4 bases and the J segment 8 bases; nucleotides outside the gene matches: 10. Full variable domain (rest looked up from reference TRBV5-4 and TRBJ1-1): ETGVTQSPTHLIKTRGQQVTLRCSSQSGHNTVSWYQQALGQGPQFIFQYYREEENGRGNFPPRFSGLQFPNYSSELNVNALELDDSALYLCASSIGYRGMEAFFGQGTRLTVV.

This chain's CDR3 is CASQGLSNQPQHF. In nucleotides, the CDR3 is TGTGCCAGTCAGGGTCTAAGCAATCAGCCCCAGCATTTT. The genes are TRBV19 and TRBJ1-5; D might be TRBD1 (5 bases). Germline loops: CDR1 LNHDA, CDR2 SQIVND (reference sequence). Trimming removed 8 bases at V and 1 base at J, with 9 bases between. This CDR3 contains 13 residues. The variable domain in full, completed from reference TRBV19 and TRBJ1-5, reads DGGITQSPKYLFRKEGQNVTLSCEQNLNHDAMYWYRQDPGQGLRLIYYSQIVNDFQKGDIAEGYSVSREKKESFPLTVTSAQKNPTAFYLCASQGLSNQPQHFGDGTRLSIL.

The gene calls are TRBV27 and TRBJ1-2; D is undetermined. The CDR3 has 14 amino acids. V gave up 4 bases and J gave up 7 bases, with 16 bases separating them. Germline V gene sequence: CDR1 MNHEY, CDR2 SMNVEV (reference sequence). For the CDR3, the DNA is TGTGCCAGCAGTTACCAAGGAGATAAAACTGGCTACACCTTC. Amino acid sequence: CASSYQGDKTGYTF.

The rearrangement joins TRBV10-1 to TRBJ2-3; 12 nucleotides agree with TRBD2. With V trimmed by 5 bases and J by 6 bases, 3 bases remained unmatched. There are 14 residues in the CDR3. Looked up from germline, CDR1 is WNHNN and CDR2 is SYGVQD (reference sequence). The CDR3 protein is CASSLAGGLDTQYF. The CDR3, as DNA: TGCGCCAGCAGTCTAGCGGGAGGGCTGGATACGCAGTATTTT.

The chain employs TRBV11-2 and TRBJ2-5, with 9 positions matching TRBD1. Germline V gene data show CDR1 as SGHAT and CDR2 as FQNNGV. This CDR3 has 15 residues. The V and J ends lost 5 bases and 2 bases, in that order; junction bases with no gene match: 6. Here the CDR3 DNA reads TGTGCCAGCAGCGAACGGGACAGGGCGCAAGAGACCCAGTACTTC. It encodes CASSERDRAQETQYF. Combining the CDR3 with reference TRBV11-2 and TRBJ2-5 gives the whole variable domain EAGVAQSPRYKIIEKRQSVAFWCNPISGHATLYWYQQILGQGPKLLIQFQNNGVVDDSQLPKDRFSAERLKGVDSTLKIQPAKLEDSAVYLCASSERDRAQETQYFGPGTRLLVL.

The chain has TRBV19 and TRBJ2-7; a weak D match, TRBD1 (6 bases). Trimming took off 3 bases at V and 3 bases at J, with 9 bases between the two ends. This CDR3 has 13 amino acids. Germline lookup yields CDR1 LNHDA and CDR2 SQIVND (reference sequence). The CDR3 loop is CASSMGHHYEQYF. For the CDR3, the DNA is TGTGCCAGTAGTATGGGACATCACTACGAGCAGTACTTC. Looking up the rest from reference TRBV19 and TRBJ2-7 gives the full variable domain: DGGITQSPKYLFRKEGQNVTLSCEQNLNHDAMYWYRQDPGQGLRLIYYSQIVNDFQKGDIAEGYSVSREKKESFPLTVTSAQKNPTAFYLCASSMGHHYEQYFGPGTRLTVT.

This clone was recorded only once. The chain combines TRBV5-4 with TRBJ2-7; 7 nucleotides agree with TRBD1. The CDR3 sequence is 13 residues long. Germline lookup yields CDR1 SGHNT and CDR2 YYREEE (reference sequence). Trimming at V came to 2 bases and at J to 4 bases, leaving 3 bases not matched to a gene. CDR3 amino acids: CASSFADRYEQYF. CDR3 DNA: TGTGCCAGCAGCTTCGCGGACAGGTACGAGCAGTACTTC.

The rearrangement links TRBV4-1 to TRBJ2-1, with 12 bases fitting TRBD2. The J segment lost 7 bases and the V segment lost 4 bases, leaving 8 bases of the junction unmatched. The CDR3 extends over 16 amino acids. Germline V CDR1 and CDR2: MGHRA, YSYEKL. CDR3 amino acids: CASSLYLAGGRNEQFF. Written as DNA, the CDR3 is TGCGCCAGCAGCCTCTATCTAGCGGGAGGGAGGAATGAGCAGTTCTTC.

This clone was seen only once. CDR3 DNA: TGCAGCGTTGACCCCGGGGATGAAAAACTGTTTTTT. This codes for CSVDPGDEKLFF. V usage is TRBV29-1 and J usage is TRBJ1-4; D is uncertain. CDR3 length equals 12 residues. The germline gives CDR1 SQVTM, CDR2 ANQGSEA. Between the trimmed V and J ends, which lost 3 bases and 6 bases, there was a span of 8 bases.